These T cell receptor beta chains were read from a single sample in a study of response to subunit inactivated influenza vaccine. TCRdb reanalysed the RT-PCR reads using MiXCR and keeps one entry per CDR3 protein. The sample includes hundreds of thousands of distinct CDR3 sequences, 14% of them seen just once. This material consisted of PBMCs from blood, taken about 14 days before vaccination. The receptor source for this set is a man aged 45-65 years who received an inactivated influenza vaccine. Both conserved end residues are trimmed from each CDR3. Each record gives: CDR3 protein, clone size, V gene, D gene. A D gene is named only where the DNA matches it firmly. Only part of the rows carry a size: once, few, many, or a class if the clone is expanded.

CDR3: ASSRTGMNYEQY
size: few
V: TRBV27
D: TRBD1

CDR3: ASSLPGANTGELF
size: few
V: TRBV11-3
D: -

CDR3: ASSESGTSGTVEQF
size: many
V: TRBV27
D: TRBD2

CDR3: ASKTGTLGEQY
size: few
V: TRBV6-2/TRBV6-3
D: TRBD1

CDR3: ASSGGTGGSGANVLT
size: few
V: TRBV5-5
D: TRBD1

CDR3: ASSRHQSTYEQY
size: many
V: TRBV27
D: -

CDR3: ATEEQGPSPSTDTQY
size: -
V: TRBV28
D: -

CDR3: SVEGRLAGWGGELF
size: few
V: TRBV29-1
D: TRBD2

CDR3: ASSPRSDGPEQY
size: -
V: TRBV4-2
D: -

CDR3: ASSFRDRGTEQF
size: -
V: TRBV28
D: TRBD1

CDR3: ASSVAPGLAGGLPY
size: many
V: TRBV7-2
D: TRBD2

CDR3: SASWTFAYGYT
size: few
V: TRBV20-1
D: -

CDR3: ATQLNGNTIY
size: few
V: TRBV12-3/TRBV12-4
D: -

CDR3: ASSLQGTSGRSLETQY
size: few
V: TRBV5-1
D: TRBD2

CDR3: ASMQGGNYGYT
size: few
V: TRBV25-1
D: -

CDR3: ASSSGRLADTQY
size: few
V: TRBV7-9
D: -

CDR3: ASSLAIPDTQY
size: -
V: TRBV12-3/TRBV12-4
D: -

CDR3: ASSTEGILARGYT
size: few
V: TRBV9
D: -

CDR3: SARPEALRGQY
size: few
V: TRBV20-1
D: -

CDR3: ASSPPLAGGGEQF
size: -
V: TRBV5-5
D: TRBD2

CDR3: ASSGTDLLETQY
size: few
V: TRBV7-9
D: TRBD1

CDR3: ASSLSGSRNEQY
size: few
V: TRBV7-2
D: -

CDR3: SASGGGRLAGVGYNEQF
size: -
V: TRBV20-1
D: TRBD2

CDR3: ASSEGWRNEQF
size: few
V: TRBV2
D: -

CDR3: ASSQRRYEQY
size: -
V: TRBV7-2
D: -

CDR3: ASLSGNTEAF
size: few
V: TRBV6-6
D: -

CDR3: ASRLTGTLNEQF
size: -
V: TRBV12-3/TRBV12-4
D: TRBD1

CDR3: ASSLESWDNEQF
size: -
V: TRBV5-1
D: -

CDR3: ASSVGLAVNTGELF
size: -
V: TRBV9
D: TRBD2

CDR3: AISESVGRVRNIQY
size: few
V: TRBV10-3
D: -

CDR3: ASSQEGVSRGGAYNEQF
size: many
V: TRBV4-3
D: TRBD2

CDR3: ASSQVWGANGNTIY
size: many
V: TRBV4-1
D: -

CDR3: ASSPSPGNYEQY
size: -
V: TRBV18
D: -

CDR3: ASSSQDAGVYGYT
size: -
V: TRBV5-1
D: -

CDR3: AISESAPRGSPLH
size: many
V: TRBV10-3
D: -

CDR3: ASSQDGSRGTQY
size: few
V: TRBV4-1
D: -